This T cell receptor (beta chain) was obtained from a study of T cell repertoires in cytomegalovirus infection. In its sample, this clonotype was seen once. What it recognizes is unknown. Via MiXCR, TCRdb re-called the reads, giving one row per CDR3 protein. The profile shows more than 55,000 distinct CDR3 sequences, roughly 20% of them singletons. V was shortened by 4 bases and J by 4 bases, with 16 bases between the two germline ends. The CDR3 length is 15 residues. The source is a human donor in good health (CMV status not recorded). Some clones in this sample may be carry-over from other donors' samples. This sample comprised CD8+ T cells from cultured PBMCs, obtained from culture after CMV antigen stimulation. The chain recombines TRBV12-3 or TRBV12-4 with TRBJ2-5; D remains unclear. For the CDR3, the DNA is TGTGCCAGCAGTTCCCCCCGGACGTCCCTAGAGACCCAGTACTTC. It specifies CASSSPRTSLETQYF.